One sample yielded the 31 T cell receptor beta chains listed below, sequenced in a study of shared clonotypes between healthy human individuals. The assay was immunoSEQ multiplex PCR, and TCRdb's table has in-frame clones only and misses some. This table holds roughly 2,300,000 clones, around 90% found once. Sample: naive CD4+ T cells from PBMCs. Subset specified: CD45RA+ positively selected. These receptors all stem from a man aged 18 to 35 in good health. Some clones in this sample may be carry-over from other donors' samples.

The chain links TRBV27 to TRBJ1-1, with 7 bases that match TRBD1. Germline values: CDR1 MNHEY, CDR2 SMNVEV (reference sequence). The CDR3 runs to 15 residues. Losses at the gene ends were 4 bases for V and 4 bases for J; bases not matched to a gene: 9. In nucleotides, the CDR3 is TGTGCCAGCAGTTGGATAACAGGGGACGTCACTGAAGCTTTCTTT. Amino acids: CASSWITGDVTEAFF.

The chain uses TRBV2 and TRBJ2-7; D tentatively fits TRBD1 or TRBD2 (5 bases each). The CDR3 is 12 amino acids. Germline V gene lookup returns CDR1 SNHLY and CDR2 FYNNEI. The germline V and J ends were trimmed by 7 bases and 5 bases, with 12 bases remaining between them. CDR3 amino acids: CASTFLGDEQYF. CDR3 bases: TGTGCCAGCACCTTTCTGGGGGACGAGCAGTACTTC.

The V call is TRBV6-5, the J call TRBJ1-2; 7 bases fit TRBD1. V lost 5 bases and J lost 8; bases outside the gene matches: 14. This CDR3 has 15 residues. The germline V gene encodes CDR1 MNHEY and CDR2 SVGAGI. The CDR3 sequence is CASSADRVAGGGYTF. The CDR3 DNA follows: TGTGCCAGCAGTGCTGACAGGGTTGCTGGAGGCGGCTACACCTTC.

The chain uses TRBV15 and TRBJ1-2; the D gene is possibly TRBD1 (6 bases). V lost 5 bases and J lost 4, with 17 bases in between. This CDR3 is built from 15 residues. Germline assignment: CDR1 LNHNV and CDR2 YYDKDF (reference sequence). The CDR3 DNA reads TGTGCCACCAGCCAGCTAAATCAGGGGATCTATGGCTACACCTTC. Its protein is CATSQLNQGIYGYTF.

The V and J genes are TRBV18 and TRBJ1-3; a weak D match, TRBD1 (5 bases). Trimming pared 6 bases from V and 0 bases from J, leaving 15 bases between. CDR1 is KGHSH, CDR2 LQKENI, per germline. The CDR3 has 16 amino acids. For the CDR3, the DNA is TGTGCCAGCTCTCCGAGCAGGGAGCCCTCTGGAAACACCATATATTTT. As protein: CASSPSREPSGNTIYF.

This chain connects TRBV21-1 to TRBJ2-7; TRBD2 is the table's D call, not checked against the DNA. TRBV21-1 corresponds to a pseudogene. The CDR3 sequence is 16 residues long. CDR3 nucleotides: TGTGCCAGCAGCAAAATCAGAGGGTGCTTCATCTACGAGCAGTACTTC. Translating it yields CASSKIRGCFIYEQYF.

The chain joins TRBV7-9 to TRBJ2-1; D possibly uses TRBD1 or TRBD2 (5 bases each). V gave up 5 bases and J gave up 4 bases, with 15 bases separating them. The CDR3 extends over 15 amino acids. Per germline, CDR1 SEHNR and CDR2 FQNEAQ (reference sequence). The CDR3 DNA is TGTGCCAGCAGCGGGCAGGGACCGCGGTACAATGAGCAGTTCTTC. Encoded protein: CASSGQGPRYNEQFF.

V is TRBV7-9 and J is TRBJ1-2, with TRBD1 matching 7 bases. After removal of 5 bases from V and 4 bases from J, the junction contained 7 bases not matched to a gene. Germline values: CDR1 SEHNR, CDR2 FQNEAQ (reference sequence). CDR3 length: 14 residues. The CDR3 loop is CASSPGTATYGYTF. In DNA form, the CDR3 reads TGTGCCAGCAGCCCGGGGACAGCCACCTATGGCTACACCTTC.

The chain joins TRBV5-4 to TRBJ1-1, with a weak D call TRBD1 (5 bases). This CDR3 is 15 amino acids long. Deletions cut 3 bases from V and 3 bases from J, with 15 bases between. CDR1 is SGHNT, CDR2 YYREEE, per germline (reference sequence). CDR3 sequence (DNA): TGTGCCAGCAGCTCCGCCAAGGGAGGGGACACTGAAGCTTTCTTT. Its translation: CASSSAKGGDTEAFF.

Here the CDR3 reads CASSLPGQGAFSNEKLFF. CDR3 DNA sequence: TGCGCCAGCAGCTTGCCGGGACAGGGGGCTTTCTCTAATGAAAAACTGTTTTTT. The rearrangement links TRBV5-1 to TRBJ1-4, with 12 bases matching TRBD1. CDR3 length: 18 amino acids. The V gene end was trimmed by 1 base and the J gene end by 3 bases; junction bases not matched to a gene: 7. Germline assignment: CDR1 SGHRS and CDR2 YFSETQ.

Worth noting for this clone: Other nucleotide sequences from this sample produce the same CDR3. The rearrangement links TRBV6-5 to TRBJ2-1; the D gene is possibly TRBD2 (5 bases). V gave up 0 bases and J gave up 0 bases, with 6 bases separating them. The CDR3 totals 15 residues. CDR1 and CDR2 from the germline V gene are MNHEY and SVGAGI. The CDR3 is CASSYSAGSYNEQFF. DNA of the CDR3: TGTGCCAGCAGTTACTCGGCGGGCTCCTACAATGAGCAGTTCTTC.

This chain links TRBV11-2 with TRBJ1-3; 7 positions match TRBD1. The CDR3 runs 15 residues. From germline, CDR1 is SGHAT and CDR2 FQNNGV. V was clipped by 5 bases and J by 4 bases; unmatched bases: 8. The CDR3 bases are TGTGCCAGCAGCCTACAGGGACAGAGCGGAAACACCATATATTTT. It specifies CASSLQGQSGNTIYF.

The chain links TRBV5-1 to TRBJ2-7; a possible D gene is TRBD1 (6 bases). The CDR3 totals 16 residues. In germline, CDR1 is SGHRS, CDR2 YFSETQ. Trimming took 4 bases from V and 1 from J, leaving 18 bases between them. Here the CDR3 DNA reads TGCGCCAGCAGCCCCATGTGGACAGCAATATCCTACGAGCAGTACTTC. It codes for CASSPMWTAISYEQYF.

The chain has TRBV29-1 and TRBJ2-7; weak D call: TRBD2 (6 bases). Germline CDR1 SQVTM, CDR2 ANQGSEA. The CDR3 has 12 amino acids. The V gene lost 3 bases and the J gene lost 7 bases, with 13 bases spanning the gap. The CDR3 region has the DNA TGCAGCGTTGAGGGCAGGGCGGGGGAGCAGTACTTC. This codes for CSVEGRAGEQYF.

The chain uses TRBV9 and TRBJ1-5; tentatively, D is TRBD1 (5 bases). Germline CDR1 is SGDLS and CDR2 is YYNGEE. This CDR3 contains 15 residues. Trimming left V 3 bases short and J 0 bases short, with 10 bases between. The CDR3 here is CASSAGSYSNQPQHF. CDR3 coding DNA: TGTGCCAGCAGCGCAGGGTCTTATAGCAATCAGCCCCAGCATTTT.

The gene calls are TRBV6-1 and TRBJ2-3, with D perhaps matching TRBD2 (5 bases). The ends were cut back, 5 bases at V and 5 bases at J, with 11 bases in the middle. Looked up from germline, CDR1 is MNHNS and CDR2 is SASEGT. The CDR3 has 13 amino acids. The CDR3 nucleotides are TGTGCCAGCAGTCCCAGGACTGTAGATACGCAGTATTTT. Amino acids: CASSPRTVDTQYF.

The rearrangement links TRBV9 to TRBJ2-5; the match to TRBD2 covers 8 bases. V dropped 4 bases and J dropped 2; count of bases not matched to a gene: 10. The germline V gene encodes CDR1 SGDLS and CDR2 YYNGEE. This CDR3 contains 16 residues. The CDR3 DNA sequence: TGTGCCAGCAGCACCCAGATGGGCGGGGGGCAAGAGACCCAGTACTTC. Its translation is CASSTQMGGGQETQYF. Together with reference TRBV9 and TRBJ2-5, the CDR3 gives the full variable domain: DSGVTQTPKHLITATGQRVTLRCSPRSGDLSVYWYQQSLDQGLQFLIQYYNGEERAKGNILERFSAQQFPDLHSELNLSSLELGDSALYFCASSTQMGGGQETQYFGPGTRLLVL.

V is TRBV5-1 and J is TRBJ2-5; TRBD1 aligns across 11 bases. This CDR3 is 16 amino acids long. The ends lost 4 bases at V and 4 bases at J; junction bases unmatched: 9. Germline loops: CDR1 SGHRS, CDR2 YFSETQ. The CDR3 protein is CASSPDGQGAGETQYF. As DNA, the CDR3 is TGCGCCAGCAGCCCAGACGGACAGGGGGCCGGAGAGACCCAGTACTTC.

This chain joins TRBV6-1 and TRBJ1-3; D is perhaps TRBD1 (5 bases). V was shortened by 2 bases and J by 0 bases, with 17 bases between the two germline ends. The CDR3 contains 18 residues. Looked up from germline, CDR1 is MNHNS and CDR2 is SASEGT. CDR3 DNA sequence: TGTGCCAGCAGTGAAAGATCGGGACTGGAGACCTCTGGAAACACCATATATTTT. It codes for CASSERSGLETSGNTIYF.

This clone was detected only once. The gene calls are TRBV29-1 and TRBJ2-7; TRBD1 is a possible D gene (6 bases). CDR3 size: 13 residues. Germline V gene sequence: CDR1 SQVTM, CDR2 ANQGSEA. Trimming pared 6 bases from V and 2 bases from J, leaving 14 bases between. The CDR3 is CSVGRDTTYEQYF. For the CDR3, the DNA is TGCAGCGTGGGTAGGGACACGACCTACGAGCAGTACTTC.

On this clone itself: Other DNA sequences in the sample encode the same CDR3. The chain combines TRBV28 with TRBJ2-3; 10 nucleotides match TRBD1. This CDR3 comprises 14 residues. CDR1 is MDHEN and CDR2 is SYDVKM in the germline V gene. J lost 6 bases, V lost 4 bases, and 4 bases had no gene match. CDR3 region: CASSSDRGRDTQYF. DNA for the CDR3: TGTGCCAGCAGTTCGGACAGGGGGAGGGATACGCAGTATTTT. Full variable domain (rest looked up from reference TRBV28 and TRBJ2-3): DVKVTQSSRYLVKRTGEKVFLECVQDMDHENMFWYRQDPGLGLRLIYFSYDVKMKEKGDIPEGYSVSREKKERFSLILESASTNQTSMYLCASSSDRGRDTQYFGPGTRLTVL.

The J gene is TRBJ2-3, the V gene TRBV28; D is ambiguous. CDR3 size: 13 residues. The V end lost 10 bases, the J end lost 8 bases, and 19 bases lay between the germline ends. Germline V gene sequence: CDR1 MDHEN, CDR2 SYDVKM. The CDR3 DNA sequence: TGTGCCATCCTGTCATCTACGGATCTTACGCAGTATTTT. Protein sequence: CAILSSTDLTQYF.

The genes are TRBV10-3 and TRBJ1-2; a possible D gene is TRBD1 (6 bases). CDR3 length: 18 residues. Germline lookup yields CDR1 ENHRY and CDR2 SYGVKD. Between the trimmed V and J ends, which lost 2 bases and 4 bases, there was a span of 23 bases. The CDR3 protein is CAISEPTRGGADGYGYTF. DNA for the CDR3: TGTGCCATCAGTGAGCCAACACGAGGGGGGGCGGATGGCTATGGCTACACCTTC.

The V and J genes are TRBV11-1 and TRBJ2-2; D not certain. V gave up 1 base and J gave up 7 bases, with 7 bases separating them. The CDR3 extends over 13 amino acids. Germline V gene sequence: CDR1 SGHAT, CDR2 FQDESV (reference sequence). The CDR3 DNA is TGTGCCAGCAGCTTAGATTCCGGCGGGGAGCTGTTTTTT. Translating it yields CASSLDSGGELFF. The full variable domain, rest sourced from reference TRBV11-1 and TRBJ2-2, is EAEVAQSPRYKITEKSQAVAFWCDPISGHATLYWYRQILGQGPELLVQFQDESVVDDSQLPKDRFSAERLKGVDSTLKIQPAELGDSAMYLCASSLDSGGELFFGEGSRLTVL.

CDR3 nucleotide sequence: TGTGCCAGCAGAACTCGGCGACAGAACAATGAGCAGTTCTTC. Protein: CASRTRRQNNEQFF. The rearrangement joins TRBV6-6 to TRBJ2-1, with D tentatively TRBD1 (5 bases). The CDR3 length is 14 residues. The germline V gene encodes CDR1 MNHNY and CDR2 SVGAGI (reference sequence). The V gene lost 6 bases and the J gene lost 5 bases, with 14 bases spanning the gap.

In its sample, this clone was seen once. The CDR3 reads CASSPQATGGINEQYF. The CDR3 bases are TGTGCCAGCTCACCCCAAGCGACAGGGGGCATCAACGAGCAGTACTTC. The chain combines TRBV18 with TRBJ2-7; TRBD1 matches 10 bases. The CDR3 contains 16 residues. Germline V gene sequence: CDR1 KGHSH, CDR2 LQKENI. Losses at the gene ends were 3 bases for V and 5 bases for J; bases not matched to a gene: 10. The full variable domain, with the rest looked up from reference TRBV18 and TRBJ2-7, is NAGVMQNPRHLVRRRGQEARLRCSPMKGHSHVYWYRQLPEEGLKFMVYLQKENIIDESGMPKERFSAEFPKEGPSILRIQQVVRGDSAAYFCASSPQATGGINEQYFGPGTRLTVT.

V is TRBV6-1 and J is TRBJ2-2; D perhaps matches TRBD1 (6 bases). The CDR3 totals 15 residues. The V gene's germline CDR1 is MNHNS and CDR2 SASEGT. The V end lost 6 bases, the J end lost 4 bases, and 15 bases lay between the germline ends. The CDR3 DNA is TGTGCCAGCAGCGAACAGGGAATCGGCACCGGGGAGCTGTTTTTT. Translation gives CASSEQGIGTGELFF.

The gene calls are TRBV4-1 and TRBJ2-4; D could derive from TRBD1 or TRBD2 (5 bases each). Germline V gene sequence: CDR1 MGHRA, CDR2 YSYEKL. The CDR3 is 14 amino acids. Trimming left V 2 bases short and J 6 bases short, with 11 bases between. DNA for the CDR3: TGCGCCAGCAGCCAATCGGGACCGCTAAACATTCAGTACTTC. Translation gives CASSQSGPLNIQYF.

Comment on this clone: Other nucleotide sequences in the sample specify the same CDR3. The chain is built from TRBV18 and TRBJ1-5; 8 bases line up with TRBD1. The CDR3 is 15 amino acids. Trimming cost V 3 bases and J 4 bases; bases outside gene matches: 5. Germline loops: CDR1 KGHSH, CDR2 LQKENI. In nucleotides, the CDR3 is TGTGCCAGCTCACCGGGGACAGGAGAGAATCAGCCCCAGCATTTT. Protein product: CASSPGTGENQPQHF.

The chain links TRBV20-1 to TRBJ2-5; D call uncertain. The CDR3 runs 9 residues. Germline CDR1 reads DFQATT; CDR2 reads SNEGSKA (reference sequence). The V and J ends lost 6 bases and 13 bases respectively, with 12 bases between them. CDR3 nucleotide sequence: TGCAGTGCAAAGGGCCCCCCGTACTTC. This encodes CSAKGPPYF.

About this clone itself: Distinct nucleotide sequences in the sample also encode this CDR3. This chain connects TRBV5-1 to TRBJ2-1; D is uncertain. The V gene's germline CDR1 is SGHRS and CDR2 YFSETQ. V lost 0 bases and J lost 2, with 6 bases in between. The CDR3 has 14 amino acids. The CDR3 DNA is TGCGCCAGCAGCTTGGGTAGTCCCTACAATGAGCAGTTCTTC. Its protein is CASSLGSPYNEQFF.